One and the same sample provided the 13 T cell receptor beta chains below, sequenced in a study of cytomegalovirus exposure and HLA in healthy donors (dated by TCRdb to the late 2010s). Library preparation used the immunoSEQ multiplex PCR assay. For the multiplex PCR, a mixture combining 60 forward primers for TCR Vbeta segments and 13 reverse primers for TCR Jbeta segments was used. The clones in this table, taken by TCRdb from immuneACCESS, are in-frame only. Not every clone is retained; where verified, under half of the shortfall comes from an unresolved V gene, and the cause of the rest is unknown. The table for this sample lists roughly 160,000 clones; 60% to 80% of them were counted only once. Clones ranked in the top ten supply roughly 1.4% of the sample. Input material: PBMCs. Every receptor here comes from a man between 60 and 75 years old in good health and CMV-seronegative.

The V gene is TRBV7-3, the J gene TRBJ2-3; D is perhaps TRBD2 (10 bases). Trimming left V 0 bases short and J 3 bases short, with 28 bases between. CDR3 size: 21 residues. In germline, CDR1 is SGHTA, CDR2 FQGTGA. The CDR3 sequence: CASSLTAGTGMLAGATDTQYF. CDR3 nucleotide sequence: TGTGCCAGCAGCTTAACCGCCGGGACAGGGATGCTAGCGGGGGCAACAGATACGCAGTATTTT. The full variable domain, rest sourced from reference TRBV7-3 and TRBJ2-3, is GAGVSQTPSNKVTEKGKYVELRCDPISGHTALYWYRQSLGQGPEFLIYFQGTGAADDSGLPNDRFFAVRPEGSVSTLKIQRTERGDSAVYLCASSLTAGTGMLAGATDTQYFGPGTRLTVL.

The V and J genes are TRBV7-9 and TRBJ1-6, with 8 bases matching TRBD1. CDR1 is SEHNR and CDR2 is FQNEAQ in the germline V gene (reference sequence). CDR3 size: 17 residues. J gave up 9 bases and V 5 bases, and 15 bases lay outside the gene matches. CDR3 nucleotide sequence: TGTGCCAGCAGCCAAACCCCTGGTACAGGGGGAAGTTCACCCCTCCACTTT. Protein product: CASSQTPGTGGSSPLHF. Variable domain in full (rest from reference TRBV7-9 and TRBJ1-6): DTGVSQNPRHKITKRGQNVTFRCDPISEHNRLYWYRQTLGQGPEFLTYFQNEAQLEKSRLLSDRFSAERPKGSFSTLEIQRTEQGDSAMYLCASSQTPGTGGSSPLHFGNGTRLTVT.

The gene calls are TRBV6-5 and TRBJ2-3; 7 bases are shared with TRBD2. V trimming: 0 bases; J trimming: 14 bases; junction bases outside the gene matches: 11. Germline lookup yields CDR1 MNHEY and CDR2 SVGAGI. This CDR3 comprises 14 residues. Here the CDR3 reads CASSYSRSQRDRYF. The CDR3 DNA follows: TGTGCCAGCAGTTACTCGAGGTCTCAGCGGGATAGGTATTTT.

The chain is built from TRBV7-6 and TRBJ2-5; 7 nucleotides line up with TRBD2. The CDR3 runs to 15 residues. V trimming: 0 bases; J trimming: 4 bases; junction bases outside the gene matches: 5. From germline, CDR1 is SGHVS and CDR2 FNYEAQ. This CDR3 is CASSLAAGAGETQYF. The CDR3 DNA sequence: TGTGCCAGCAGCTTAGCGGCGGGAGCGGGAGAGACCCAGTACTTC.

J is TRBJ1-3 and V is TRBV27; TRBD1 matches 10 bases. The germline CDR1 and CDR2 sequences are MNHEY and SMNVEV (reference sequence). The CDR3 runs 14 residues. With V trimmed by 5 bases and J by 9 bases, 7 bases remained unmatched. Here the CDR3 reads CASSSGTGDGTIYF. As DNA, the CDR3 is TGTGCCAGCAGTAGCGGGACAGGGGACGGCACCATATATTTT.

The V and J genes are TRBV4-1 and TRBJ1-3; D unresolved. Germline CDR1 MGHRA, CDR2 YSYEKL. This CDR3 comprises 13 residues. The ends were cut back, 1 base at V and 4 bases at J, with 5 bases in the middle. The chain's CDR3 is CASSQAGGNTIYF. In DNA form, the CDR3 reads TGCGCCAGCAGCCAAGCGGGAGGAAACACCATATATTTT.

This chain connects TRBV19 to TRBJ1-6; 8 nucleotides align to TRBD1. This CDR3 has 16 residues. J lost 7 bases, V lost 5 bases, and 10 bases had no gene match. CDR1 LNHDA and CDR2 SQIVND come from the germline V gene (reference sequence). CDR3 amino acids: CASSSDRDRLNSPLHF. Written as DNA, the CDR3 is TGTGCCAGTAGTTCCGACCGGGACAGGTTAAATTCACCCCTCCACTTT.

This chain uses TRBV4-3 with TRBJ2-7, with TRBD2 as a possible D gene (5 bases). The germline CDR1 and CDR2 sequences are LGHNA and YSLEER. The CDR3 extends over 17 amino acids. V was trimmed by 1 base and J by 1 base, leaving 17 bases between them. CDR3 in amino acids: CASSQAVSRVYSYEQYF. The CDR3 DNA sequence: TGCGCCAGCAGCCAAGCGGTCTCGAGGGTATATTCCTACGAGCAGTACTTC.

The chain joins TRBV28 to TRBJ1-3, with 9 nucleotides matching TRBD1. The CDR3 loop spans 14 amino acids. The V gene end was trimmed by 4 bases and the J gene end by 4 bases; junction bases not matched to a gene: 2. Germline CDR1 and CDR2: MDHEN and SYDVKM. The CDR3 region is CASSWDRVGNTIYF. The CDR3 DNA reads as TGTGCCAGCAGTTGGGACAGGGTGGGAAACACCATATATTTT.

This clone has more than one count but fewer than ten. The chain employs TRBV30 and TRBJ1-4; TRBD1 is a possible D gene (6 bases). This CDR3 has 15 amino acids. CDR1 and CDR2 (germline): GTSNPN, SVGIG (reference sequence). V lost 4 bases and J lost 8, with 20 bases in between. DNA for the CDR3: TGTGCCTGGACCCAAAATGCAGGGGTCGGAGAAAAACTGTTTTTT. Encoded protein: CAWTQNAGVGEKLFF.

This chain joins TRBV7-8 and TRBJ2-3, with TRBD1 identical over 9 bases. V was clipped by 4 bases and J by 7 bases; unmatched bases: 9. The CDR3 is 15 amino acids. Germline V gene sequence: CDR1 SGHVS, CDR2 FQNEAQ. CDR3 sequence reads: CASSSSGTGYNTQYF. The CDR3 DNA reads as TGTGCCAGCAGCTCCTCCGGGACAGGGTACAATACGCAGTATTTT.

This chain connects TRBV5-4 to TRBJ1-2; no reliable D call. The V gene's germline CDR1 is SGHNT and CDR2 YYREEE (reference sequence). CDR3 length equals 14 residues. V was clipped by 2 bases and J by 4 bases, with 12 bases between them. CDR3 residues: CASSFISGSYGYTF. The CDR3 DNA follows: TGTGCCAGCAGCTTTATCTCTGGGAGCTATGGCTACACCTTC. Full variable domain (outside the CDR3, taken from reference TRBV5-4 and TRBJ1-2): ETGVTQSPTHLIKTRGQQVTLRCSSQSGHNTVSWYQQALGQGPQFIFQYYREEENGRGNFPPRFSGLQFPNYSSELNVNALELDDSALYLCASSFISGSYGYTFGSGTRLTVV.

The CDR3 sequence: CASSLVAGINTEAFF. The DNA for the CDR3 is TGCGCCAGCAGCTTGGTGGCAGGGATTAACACTGAAGCTTTCTTT. This chain uses TRBV5-1 with TRBJ1-1; D might be TRBD1 (5 bases). Per the germline V gene, CDR1 is SGHRS and CDR2 is YFSETQ. Trimming took 0 bases from V and 2 from J, leaving 11 bases between them. The CDR3 consists of 15 residues.